These 29 T cell receptor beta chains came from one sample sequenced in a study of blood T cell repertoires in COVID-19. The method was immunoSEQ multiplex PCR; TCRdb's version includes in-frame clones alone and lacks a portion of them. The data hold 300,000 or so clones, with approximately 90% observed a single time. Sequencing input: peripheral blood. Receptors originate from a woman under 40 who had recovered from COVID-19.

The J gene is TRBJ1-2, the V gene TRBV19; perhaps TRBD1 as D (6 bases). The CDR3 extends over 17 amino acids. V was pared by 2 bases and J by 2 bases, with 18 bases between. CDR1 is LNHDA, CDR2 SQIVND, per germline (reference sequence). CDR3 DNA: TGTGCCAGTAGTATATACCGGCCCAGGACAGCCAACTATGGCTACACCTTC. Its translation: CASSIYRPRTANYGYTF.

There are a few counts of this clone. This sequence joins TRBV9 and TRBJ1-6, with TRBD1 as a possible D gene (6 bases). V shed 3 bases and J shed 5 bases, with 12 bases lying between them. Germline V lookup: CDR1 SGDLS, CDR2 YYNGEE. This CDR3 is built from 15 residues. The chain's CDR3 is CASSAGAPNNSPLHF. In nucleotides, the CDR3 is TGTGCCAGCAGCGCAGGGGCCCCGAATAATTCACCCCTCCACTTT.

V usage is TRBV11-2 and J usage is TRBJ1-3; the match to TRBD1 covers 8 bases. The germline V gene has CDR1 SGHAT and CDR2 FQNNGV. The CDR3 extends over 16 amino acids. Losses at the gene ends were 1 base for V and 5 bases for J; bases not matched to a gene: 7. The CDR3 spells CASSLAGGYYRNTIYF. The CDR3 nucleotides read TGTGCCAGCAGCTTAGCAGGGGGCTATTATCGAAACACCATATATTTT. Based on the CDR3 plus reference TRBV11-2 and TRBJ1-3, the full variable domain is EAGVAQSPRYKIIEKRQSVAFWCNPISGHATLYWYQQILGQGPKLLIQFQNNGVVDDSQLPKDRFSAERLKGVDSTLKIQPAKLEDSAVYLCASSLAGGYYRNTIYFGEGSWLTVV.

V and J are TRBV5-1 and TRBJ2-1, with TRBD1 matching over 7 bases. The CDR3 contains 15 residues. Unmatched junction bases numbered 7, after V lost 0 bases and J lost 7 bases. Germline-derived CDR1 and CDR2 are SGHRS and YFSETQ. The CDR3 sequence: CASSLEGRGRNEQFF. In DNA, the CDR3 is TGCGCCAGCAGCTTGGAGGGCAGGGGGAGAAATGAGCAGTTCTTC. Full variable domain (outside the CDR3, taken from reference TRBV5-1 and TRBJ2-1): KAGVTQTPRYLIKTRGQQVTLSCSPISGHRSVSWYQQTPGQGLQFLFEYFSETQRNKGNFPGRFSGRQFSNSRSEMNVSTLELGDSALYLCASSLEGRGRNEQFFGPGTRLTVL.

This chain joins TRBV12-3 or TRBV12-4 and TRBJ2-4; TRBD1 is a possible D gene (6 bases). Trimming took off 5 bases at V and 7 bases at J, with 6 bases between the two ends. This CDR3 comprises 11 residues. The CDR3 region is CASSTGNIQYF. The CDR3 nucleotides read TGTGCCAGCAGTACAGGGAACATTCAGTACTTC.

The table lists this clone with a few counts. The V and J genes are TRBV25-1 and TRBJ2-2, with D possibly matching TRBD1 (5 bases). The germline CDR1 and CDR2 sequences are MGHDK and SYGVNS. There are 18 residues in the CDR3. Trimming took 3 bases from V and 4 from J, leaving 21 bases between them. The CDR3 DNA reads TGTGCCAGCAGTGATTTGGACCAGGGTTCAATGGGCACCGGGGAGCTGTTTTTT. Protein sequence: CASSDLDQGSMGTGELFF.

This clone was seen a single time. The CDR3 DNA sequence: TGTGCCAGCAGCCCGGGACAGGGTTTGACAGATACGCAGTATTTT. Amino acid sequence: CASSPGQGLTDTQYF. The chain recombines TRBV5-6 with TRBJ2-3; TRBD1 matches 9 bases. The CDR3 sequence is 15 residues long. J lost 3 bases, V lost 4 bases, and 6 bases had no gene match. The germline V gene encodes CDR1 SGHDT and CDR2 YYEEEE.

The chain joins TRBV4-2 to TRBJ1-4; 10 nucleotides agree with TRBD1. V lost 2 bases, J lost 8 bases, and 5 bases stayed unmatched. The CDR3 loop spans 15 amino acids. Looked up from germline, CDR1 is LGHNA and CDR2 is YNFKEQ. The CDR3 DNA is TGTGCCAGCAGCCAATTAGGACAGGGGGGCGAAAAACTGTTTTTT. It yields the protein CASSQLGQGGEKLFF.

V usage is TRBV5-4 and J usage is TRBJ2-1; D remains ambiguous. Deletions cut 4 bases from V and 0 bases from J, with 14 bases between. The CDR3 is 16 residues long. From germline, CDR1 is SGHNT and CDR2 YYREEE (reference sequence). CDR3 sequence: CASSPQAVSSYNEQFF. Written as DNA, the CDR3 is TGTGCCAGCAGCCCCCAGGCAGTTAGCTCCTACAATGAGCAGTTCTTC.

The chain uses TRBV5-4 and TRBJ2-2; D remains ambiguous. The germline gives CDR1 SGHNT, CDR2 YYREEE (reference sequence). This CDR3 has 16 residues. V was cut by 0 bases and J by 4 bases, with 13 bases left in between. This CDR3 is CASSLAEIRGTGELFF. The CDR3 region has the DNA TGTGCCAGCAGCTTGGCGGAGATCCGCGGCACCGGGGAGCTGTTTTTT.

The chain combines TRBV9 with TRBJ2-1, with TRBD2 as a possible D gene (5 bases). Germline V lookup: CDR1 SGDLS, CDR2 YYNGEE. Trimming stripped 0 bases from V and 5 bases from J, with 12 bases between. This CDR3 is built from 15 residues. The CDR3 coding sequence is TGTGCCAGCAGCGTAGGAGGGTCAGGAGACAATGAGCAGTTCTTC. The encoded protein is CASSVGGSGDNEQFF.

The rearrangement links TRBV7-9 to TRBJ2-7; 7 nucleotides line up with TRBD1. Germline assignment: CDR1 SEHNR and CDR2 FQNEAQ (reference sequence). V dropped 0 bases and J dropped 5; count of bases not matched to a gene: 4. The CDR3 is made up of 14 amino acids. The CDR3 sequence is CASSLAQGVDEQYF. CDR3 sequence (DNA): TGTGCCAGCAGCTTAGCGCAGGGGGTCGACGAGCAGTACTTC.

The J gene is TRBJ1-6, the V gene TRBV6-5, with a tentative D call TRBD1 (5 bases). This CDR3 spans 13 amino acids. Germline V gene data show CDR1 as MNHEY and CDR2 as SVGAGI. The V end was cut by 10 bases, the J end by 9 bases, with 16 bases between. The CDR3 DNA reads TGTGCCATCGGACAAAAATTGGCTTCACCCCTCCACTTT. This translates into CAIGQKLASPLHF.

This chain links TRBV27 with TRBJ1-1; 9 nucleotides line up with TRBD1. The germline CDR1 and CDR2 sequences are MNHEY and SMNVEV (reference sequence). V dropped 6 bases and J dropped 1; count of bases not matched to a gene: 6. The CDR3 contains 15 residues. The DNA for the CDR3 is TGTGCCAGCAGAACACAGGGGGCTAAGAACACTGAAGCTTTCTTT. As protein: CASRTQGAKNTEAFF.

The CDR3 DNA reads as TGCGCCAGCAGCTTCACAGGGGGTAGTGGCTACACCTTC. It encodes CASSFTGGSGYTF. This chain joins TRBV5-1 and TRBJ1-2; 8 bases map to TRBD1. V was pared by 2 bases and J by 7 bases, with 4 bases of the junction left unmatched. Germline V gives CDR1 SGHRS, CDR2 YFSETQ. The CDR3 totals 13 residues. Filled out from reference TRBV5-1 and TRBJ1-2, the complete variable domain reads KAGVTQTPRYLIKTRGQQVTLSCSPISGHRSVSWYQQTPGQGLQFLFEYFSETQRNKGNFPGRFSGRQFSNSRSEMNVSTLELGDSALYLCASSFTGGSGYTFGSGTRLTVV.

The chain joins TRBV19 to TRBJ1-5; tentatively, D is TRBD1 (6 bases). Germline V gene lookup returns CDR1 LNHDA and CDR2 SQIVND (reference sequence). V was shortened by 11 bases and J by 1 base, with 15 bases between the two germline ends. The CDR3 covers 14 residues. The CDR3 region has the DNA TGTGCCCTAGGGGGACGAGGAAGCAATCAGCCCCAGCATTTT. Protein sequence: CALGGRGSNQPQHF.

This chain joins TRBV6-5 and TRBJ2-3; 7 positions match TRBD1. The CDR3 consists of 12 residues. V shed 11 bases, J shed 4 bases, and the junction held 6 bases outside the gene matches. Germline values: CDR1 MNHEY, CDR2 SVGAGI. The CDR3 DNA is TGTGCCCTCGAGGGGGCGGCAGATACGCAGTATTTT. This sequence encodes CALEGAADTQYF.

The gene calls are TRBV6-5 and TRBJ1-4; D unclear. Looked up from germline, CDR1 is MNHEY and CDR2 is SVGAGI. With 2 bases removed from V and 8 bases from J, the gap between germline ends came to 12 bases. The CDR3 extends over 14 amino acids. This chain's CDR3 is CASSYAAGLEKLFF. Written as DNA, the CDR3 is TGTGCCAGCAGTTACGCAGCCGGACTAGAAAAACTGTTTTTT.

The rearrangement uses TRBV5-1 and TRBJ2-3, with D unresolved. There are 14 residues in the CDR3. The V and J ends lost 2 bases and 3 bases respectively, with 10 bases between them. In germline, CDR1 is SGHRS, CDR2 YFSETQ. The chain's CDR3 is CASSFVGITDTQYF. CDR3 in DNA: TGCGCCAGCAGCTTCGTGGGCATAACAGATACGCAGTATTTT.

This clone has only a few counts. The chain joins TRBV27 to TRBJ2-1; 13 bases align to TRBD2. The germline V gene encodes CDR1 MNHEY and CDR2 SMNVEV (reference sequence). This CDR3 is built from 16 residues. The ends lost 4 bases at V and 7 bases at J; junction bases unmatched: 7. The CDR3 nucleotides read TGTGCCAGCAGTTCAGTGACTAGCGGGGGGAGGAATGAGCAGTTCTTC. It encodes CASSSVTSGGRNEQFF.

J is TRBJ1-1 and V is TRBV28, with D unclear. Germline CDR1 reads MDHEN; CDR2 reads SYDVKM. Trimming stripped 11 bases from V and 0 bases from J, with 7 bases between. The CDR3 has 11 amino acids. As DNA, the CDR3 is TGTGCCTCGCGGTTGAACACTGAAGCTTTCTTT. Amino acids: CASRLNTEAFF. Combining the CDR3 with reference TRBV28 and TRBJ1-1 gives the whole variable domain DVKVTQSSRYLVKRTGEKVFLECVQDMDHENMFWYRQDPGLGLRLIYFSYDVKMKEKGDIPEGYSVSREKKERFSLILESASTNQTSMYLCASRLNTEAFFGQGTRLTVV.

The chain is built from TRBV19 and TRBJ1-5, with D possibly being TRBD1 (5 bases). Deletions cut 2 bases from V and 0 bases from J, with 14 bases between. This CDR3 contains 17 residues. Germline V CDR1 and CDR2: LNHDA, SQIVND (reference sequence). CDR3 nucleotides: TGTGCCAGTAGTATATCAGGGTGGGAGGATAGCAATCAGCCCCAGCATTTT. Its protein product is CASSISGWEDSNQPQHF.

This chain joins TRBV7-2 and TRBJ2-7; D is undetermined. The CDR3 consists of 13 residues. V lost 2 bases and J 3 bases, leaving 8 bases between the germline ends. Germline V CDR1 and CDR2: SGHTA, FQGNSA. The CDR3 is CASSLWPSYEQYF. The CDR3 nucleotides read TGTGCCAGCAGCTTATGGCCAAGCTACGAGCAGTACTTC.

The chain has TRBV5-1 and TRBJ2-7; D perhaps matches TRBD1 (5 bases). The CDR3 covers 16 residues. V was cut by 4 bases and J by 2 bases, with 19 bases left in between. CDR1 is SGHRS and CDR2 is YFSETQ in the germline V gene. The CDR3 nucleotides are TGCGCCAGCAGCCGGTCCCAGGGTCGAACCGCCTACGAGCAGTACTTC. It specifies CASSRSQGRTAYEQYF.

This chain links TRBV6-5 with TRBJ1-2, with 9 bases fitting TRBD1. CDR1 and CDR2 from the germline V gene are MNHEY and SVGAGI. Trimming cost V 6 bases and J 7 bases; bases outside gene matches: 9. The CDR3 has 14 amino acids. Written as DNA, the CDR3 is TGTGCCAGCAGGTGGGGACAGGGACAGAGTGGCTACACCTTC. Translation: CASRWGQGQSGYTF.

A word on this clone: Other nucleotide sequences in the sample specify the same CDR3. The rearrangement uses TRBV5-4 and TRBJ1-2, with D perhaps TRBD1 (5 bases). CDR1 SGHNT and CDR2 YYREEE come from the germline V gene (reference sequence). V lost 2 bases and J 6 bases, leaving 11 bases between the germline ends. The CDR3 length is 13 residues. As DNA, the CDR3 is TGTGCCAGCAGCTTTCAGGGTTCGGATGGCTACACCTTC. It codes for CASSFQGSDGYTF.

The rearrangement links TRBV27 to TRBJ2-7; 8 bases match TRBD1. The CDR3 covers 17 residues. V dropped 1 base and J dropped 7; count of bases not matched to a gene: 15. CDR1 MNHEY and CDR2 SMNVEV come from the germline V gene (reference sequence). The CDR3 is CASSLLGAGQGAKEQYF. The CDR3 DNA sequence: TGTGCCAGCAGTTTATTGGGGGCCGGGCAGGGGGCGAAAGAGCAGTACTTC.

CDR3 DNA sequence: TGTGCCTGGAGTAAACAGGGCGGGGAAAAACTGTTTTTT. Translating it yields CAWSKQGGEKLFF. V and J are TRBV30 and TRBJ1-4; TRBD1 might be the D (6 bases). CDR3 length: 13 amino acids. CDR1 is GTSNPN, CDR2 SVGIG, per germline (reference sequence). V lost 2 bases and J 8 bases, leaving 12 bases between the germline ends.

V gene TRBV7-9 combines with J gene TRBJ2-1, with TRBD2 matching 10 bases. This CDR3 spans 15 amino acids. The junction had 7 bases not matched to a gene; V was cut back by 2 bases and J by 9 bases. Germline V CDR1 and CDR2: SEHNR, FQNEAQ (reference sequence). CDR3 in amino acids: CASSLRSGGAGEQFF. CDR3 nucleotide sequence: TGTGCCAGCAGCTTAAGAAGCGGGGGGGCCGGTGAGCAGTTCTTC.